A single sample is the source of the 7 T cell receptor beta chains below, sequenced in a study of T cells in Graves' hyperthyroidism and ophthalmopathy. RNA transcripts were the template for amplifying TCR beta CDR3 regions. First-round RT-PCR of the TCR CDR3 relied on the HTBI primer set. TCRdb re-called the multiplex PCR reads through MiXCR, storing one row per CDR3 protein. This repertoire shows approximately 420,000 distinct CDR3 sequences, approximately 13% found once; its top ten account for around 5.3%. Input material: blood. All receptors come from a woman younger than 35 with Graves' hyperthyroidism.

The rearrangement joins TRBV29-1 to TRBJ1-3; 7 positions match TRBD1. V was clipped by 3 bases and J by 0 bases; unmatched bases: 8. From germline, CDR1 is SQVTM and CDR2 ANQGSEA. The CDR3 has 16 residues. The CDR3 bases are TGCAGCGTTGAGGGATCGCAGGGGGGCTCTGGAAACACCATATATTTT. It codes for CSVEGSQGGSGNTIYF. Full variable domain (remainder filled in from reference TRBV29-1 and TRBJ1-3): SAVISQKPSRDICQRGTSLTIQCQVDSQVTMMFWYRQQPGQSLTLIATANQGSEATYESGFVIDKFPISRPNLTFSTLTVSNMSPEDSSIYLCSVEGSQGGSGNTIYFGEGSWLTVV.

This clonotype was seen at least ten times. V usage is TRBV18 and J usage is TRBJ2-5; a weak D match, TRBD2 (5 bases). V shed 3 bases and J shed 10 bases, with 12 bases lying between them. The CDR3 has 12 amino acids. CDR1 is KGHSH, CDR2 LQKENI, per germline. CDR3: CASSPKDGVQYF. CDR3 coding DNA: TGTGCCAGCTCACCCAAGGACGGGGTCCAGTACTTC.

The chain is built from TRBV20-1 and TRBJ2-5; 10 bases agree with TRBD1. Germline V gene sequence: CDR1 DFQATT, CDR2 SNEGSKA (reference sequence). Trimming at V came to 3 bases and at J to 2 bases, leaving 21 bases not matched to a gene. The CDR3 sequence is 20 residues long. CDR3 bases: TGCAGTGCTAGTCGAGAACTACTCGACAGGGGGCTAGGACCTCAAGAGACCCAGTACTTC. Its protein product is CSASRELLDRGLGPQETQYF.

This clonotype was detected many times. V gene TRBV28 combines with J gene TRBJ2-2; D is perhaps TRBD1 or TRBD2 (6 bases each). CDR3 length: 15 residues. The germline gives CDR1 MDHEN, CDR2 SYDVKM. Trimming stripped 2 bases from V and 4 bases from J, with 11 bases between. The CDR3: CASSLGGLVTGELFF. CDR3 in DNA: TGTGCCAGCAGTTTAGGGGGGCTCGTCACCGGGGAGCTGTTTTTT.

With regard to this clonotype: A much larger clone differs by one base, so this may be a read error. The chain uses TRBV11-2 and TRBJ2-3; D unclear. V was shortened by 5 bases and J by 7 bases, with 16 bases between the two germline ends. The germline CDR1 and CDR2 sequences are SGHAT and FQNNGV. CDR3 length: 14 amino acids. The CDR3 DNA follows: TGTGCCAGCAGCACCCGAAGGGTCACGTATACGCAGTATTTT. Translated: CASSTRRVTYTQYF.

About this clonotype: A much larger clonotype is one base distant, so this may be a read error. V is TRBV3-1 and J is TRBJ1-1; no clear D. CDR3 size: 14 residues. The germline gives CDR1 LGHDT, CDR2 YNNKEL (reference sequence). Between the trimmed V and J ends, which lost 10 bases and 3 bases, there was a span of 18 bases. The CDR3 region has the DNA TGTGCCAACACCTCGGCTGGTCGTGACACTGAAGCTTTCTTT. Residues: CANTSAGRDTEAFF.

This clonotype was recorded at least ten times. The J gene is TRBJ2-5, the V gene TRBV28; D is unresolved. Germline V gene lookup returns CDR1 MDHEN and CDR2 SYDVKM. The CDR3 loop spans 15 amino acids. The germline V and J ends were trimmed by 2 bases and 1 base, with 11 bases remaining between them. The CDR3, as DNA: TGTGCCAGCAGTTTAGGGAATCCCGGCCAAGAGACCCAGTACTTC. Encoded protein: CASSLGNPGQETQYF.